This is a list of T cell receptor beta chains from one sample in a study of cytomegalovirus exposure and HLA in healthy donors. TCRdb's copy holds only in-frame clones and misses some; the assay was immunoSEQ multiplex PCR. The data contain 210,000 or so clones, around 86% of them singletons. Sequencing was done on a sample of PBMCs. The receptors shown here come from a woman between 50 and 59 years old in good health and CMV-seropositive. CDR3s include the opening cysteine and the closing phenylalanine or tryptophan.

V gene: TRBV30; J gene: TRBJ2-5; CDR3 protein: CAHRGGTLETQYF
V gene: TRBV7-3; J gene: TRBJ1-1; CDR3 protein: CASSLNPNRGTEAFF
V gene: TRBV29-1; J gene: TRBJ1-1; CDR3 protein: CSTTGNTEAFF
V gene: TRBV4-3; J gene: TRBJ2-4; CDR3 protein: CASSDWSTKNIQYF
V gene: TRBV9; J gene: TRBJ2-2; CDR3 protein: CASSERAVNTGELFF
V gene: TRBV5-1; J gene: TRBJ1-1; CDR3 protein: CASSKMGDRDTEAFF
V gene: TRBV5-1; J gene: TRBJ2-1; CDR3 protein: CASSVGLAGVSEQFF
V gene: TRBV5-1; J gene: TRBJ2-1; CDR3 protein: CASSLQGVAYNEQFF
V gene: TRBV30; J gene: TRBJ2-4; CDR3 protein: CAWNWGRGKNIQYF
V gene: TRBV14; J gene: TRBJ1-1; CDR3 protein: CASSQQAVEAFF